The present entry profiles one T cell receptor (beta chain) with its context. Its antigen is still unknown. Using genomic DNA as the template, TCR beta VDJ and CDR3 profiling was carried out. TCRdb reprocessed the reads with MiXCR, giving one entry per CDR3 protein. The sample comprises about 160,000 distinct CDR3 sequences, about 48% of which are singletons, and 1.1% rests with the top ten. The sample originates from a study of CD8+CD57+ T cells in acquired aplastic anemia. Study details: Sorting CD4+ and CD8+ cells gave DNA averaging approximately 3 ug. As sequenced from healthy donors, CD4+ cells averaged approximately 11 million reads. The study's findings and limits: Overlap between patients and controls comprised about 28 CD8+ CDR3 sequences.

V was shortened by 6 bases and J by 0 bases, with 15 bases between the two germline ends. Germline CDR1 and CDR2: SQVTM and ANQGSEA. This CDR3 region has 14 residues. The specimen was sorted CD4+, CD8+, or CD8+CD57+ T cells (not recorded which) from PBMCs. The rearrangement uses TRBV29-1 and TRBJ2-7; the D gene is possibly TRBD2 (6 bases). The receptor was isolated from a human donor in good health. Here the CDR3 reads CSVYRDSSSYEQYF. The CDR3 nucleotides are TGCAGCGTCTATCGGGACTCAAGCTCCTACGAGCAGTACTTC.